The clone carrying this T cell receptor beta chain was observed a few times. Its specificity is unknown. The CDR3 loop spans 15 amino acids. V lost 6 bases to trimming and J lost 6 bases, with 17 bases between them. Arm-PCR with iRepertoire HTBI primers amplified the CDR3 regions for these TCR beta libraries. MiXCR, run by TCRdb on the multiplex PCR reads, gives a single entry per CDR3 protein. The repertoire holds about 530,000 distinct CDR3 sequences, with more than 15% as singletons. Time point indicated: newly diagnosed GD, antithyroid drugs for less than 3 months. Construction of the TCR library relied on RNA isolated from PBMCs. Into tubes containing EDTA, about 9.6 milliliters of peripheral blood were drawn. The sample originates from a study of regulatory T cells in long-lasting Graves disease. General study points: More public clonotypes were shared by persistent patients (about 2,700) than by new patients (about 1,000). Accuracy may have been reduced by the small sample size.

This same sample was also taken into another study, of T cells in Graves' hyperthyroidism and ophthalmopathy.

The gene calls are TRBV12-3 or TRBV12-4 and TRBJ2-2; a possible D gene is TRBD2 (5 bases). The sample here was peripheral blood mononuclear cells (PBMCs), taken at new diagnosis, from a patient treated with antithyroid drugs. The TCR originated in a woman between 40 and 65 years old with Graves disease. CDR3 region: CASSHRTERSGELFF. Written as DNA, the CDR3 is TGTGCCAGCAGCCACCGGACTGAAAGGTCCGGGGAGCTGTTTTTT.